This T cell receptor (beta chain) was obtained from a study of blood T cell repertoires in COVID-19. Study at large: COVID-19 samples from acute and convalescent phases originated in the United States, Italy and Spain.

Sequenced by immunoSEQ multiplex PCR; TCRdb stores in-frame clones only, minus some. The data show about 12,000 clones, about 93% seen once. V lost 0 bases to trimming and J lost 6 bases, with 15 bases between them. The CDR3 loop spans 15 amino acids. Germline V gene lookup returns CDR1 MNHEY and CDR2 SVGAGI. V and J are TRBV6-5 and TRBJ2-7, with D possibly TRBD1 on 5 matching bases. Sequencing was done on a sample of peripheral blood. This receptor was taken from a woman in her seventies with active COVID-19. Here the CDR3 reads CASSYSRAGDGEQYF. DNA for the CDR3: TGTGCCAGCAGTTACTCCAGGGCTGGGGATGGCGAGCAGTACTTC.